Included here is one T cell receptor beta chain sequence, with context. Profiling relied on immunoSEQ multiplex PCR, and the TCRdb table lists in-frame clones only, not all of them. Of roughly 500,000 clones in the sample, about 96% were seen once. The CDR3 extends over 14 amino acids. The V gene end was trimmed by 6 bases and the J gene end by 6 bases; junction bases not matched to a gene: 7. Looked up from germline, CDR1 is LNHDA and CDR2 is SQIVND (reference sequence). This sample was taken from a study of shared clonotypes between healthy human individuals. Sequences were obtained from naive CD4+ T cells sorted from blood. The subset: CD45RA+ positively selected. The rearrangement joins TRBV19 to TRBJ1-5; 8 bases are a match to TRBD1. The receptor was isolated from a woman aged 30 to 39 in good health. CDR3 DNA: TGTGCCAGTAGGCAGACAGGGGTCACTCAGCCCCAGCATTTT. This sequence encodes CASRQTGVTQPQHF.